A selection of T cell receptor beta chains follows, all from one sample in a study of Ad26.COV2.S vaccination and SARS-CoV-2 variants. Using immunoSEQ multiplex PCR, the repertoire was profiled, and TCRdb retains in-frame clones only, with some absent. The table includes about 440,000 clones, 90% detected once. Sequencing used peripheral blood, obtained in a trial of Ad26.COV2.S vaccine versus placebo. The receptors derive from a person between 18 and 65 years old who received the Ad26.COV2.S COVID-19 vaccine or a placebo. Each CDR3 is given with its conserved first and last residue. Each record gives: V gene, clone size, D gene, J gene, CDR3 protein, CDR3 DNA. The D gene is left open where the match is weak. Not all rows give a size; the values are once, few, many and, for expanded clones, a class.

V: TRBV19; size: NA; D: NA; J: TRBJ2-3; CDR3: CASSITPGASQYF; DNA: TGTGCCAGTAGTATAACACCCGGCGCCTCGCAGTATTTT
V: TRBV11-3; size: NA; D: NA; J: TRBJ2-3; CDR3: CASSPGTADTQYF; DNA: TGTGCCAGCTCCCCCGGGACTGCAGATACGCAGTATTTT
V: TRBV6-1; size: NA; D: NA; J: TRBJ2-7; CDR3: CASSESPAIGKAYEQYF; DNA: TGTGCCAGCAGTGAAAGTCCGGCCATCGGGAAGGCCTACGAGCAGTACTTC
V: TRBV9; size: NA; D: NA; J: TRBJ1-2; CDR3: CASSVGTNYGYTF; DNA: TGTGCCAGCAGCGTAGGAACGAACTATGGCTACACCTTC
V: TRBV28; size: NA; D: NA; J: TRBJ1-2; CDR3: CASTLQGFYGYTF; DNA: TGTGCCAGCACCTTACAGGGCTTCTATGGCTACACCTTC
V: TRBV7-8; size: NA; D: NA; J: TRBJ1-1; CDR3: CASSLAYGNTEAFF; DNA: TGTGCCAGCAGCTTAGCGTACGGAAACACTGAAGCTTTCTTT
V: TRBV7-3; size: once; D: NA; J: TRBJ2-3; CDR3: CASSLTGLRTDTQYF; DNA: TGTGCCAGCAGCTTAACCGGTCTCCGCACAGATACGCAGTATTTT
V: TRBV19; size: NA; D: NA; J: TRBJ1-2; CDR3: CATNGGLSNYGYTF; DNA: TGTGCCACTAATGGGGGTTTATCTAACTATGGCTACACCTTC
V: TRBV30; size: NA; D: NA; J: TRBJ1-5; CDR3: CAWSIPEEIQPQHF; DNA: TGTGCCTGGAGTATCCCCGAGGAGATTCAGCCCCAGCATTTT
V: TRBV19; size: NA; D: NA; J: TRBJ1-3; CDR3: CASSIGGDSGNTIYF; DNA: TGTGCCAGTAGTATAGGTGGTGACTCTGGAAACACCATATATTTT
V: TRBV4-1; size: NA; D: TRBD2; J: TRBJ2-2; CDR3: CASSQGSLATGELFF; DNA: TGCGCCAGCAGCCAAGGTTCACTAGCGACCGGGGAGCTGTTTTTT
V: TRBV19; size: NA; D: NA; J: TRBJ1-1; CDR3: CASSIEGGNTEAFF; DNA: TGTGCCAGTAGTATAGAAGGGGGGAACACTGAAGCTTTCTTT
V: TRBV30; size: once; D: NA; J: TRBJ2-7; CDR3: CARSGSGTGEQYF; DNA: TGTGCCCGGAGTGGGTCGGGGACGGGCGAGCAGTACTTC
V: TRBV6-5; size: NA; D: NA; J: TRBJ1-6; CDR3: CASSYLGDASPLHF; DNA: TGTGCCAGCAGTTATCTGGGGGATGCTTCACCCCTCCACTTT
V: TRBV19; size: once; D: TRBD2; J: TRBJ2-3; CDR3: CAAGRSGTSGTDTQYF; DNA: TGTGCCGCAGGACGAAGTGGGACTAGCGGCACAGATACGCAGTATTTT